These T cell receptor beta chains were read from a single sample in a study of cytomegalovirus exposure and HLA in healthy donors. Repertoires were generated with immunoSEQ multiplex PCR, while TCRdb's copy carries only in-frame clones and drops some. The table includes about 360,000 clones, 70% to 90% detected once. Sequencing input: PBMCs. The receptors were gathered from a woman aged 18-29 years in good health and CMV-seronegative. The CDR3 runs from the conserved cysteine through the conserved F or W. A D gene is named only where the DNA matches it firmly. Clone size is not always given. Where it is, it says once, few, many or a class for expanded clones.

. TRBJ2-1 TRBV30 TRBD1 CAWTTGQVYNEQFF TGTGCCTGGACGACGGGACAGGTTTACAATGAGCAGTTCTTC
. TRBJ2-5 TRBV4-1 TRBD2 CASRPGLAVVTQYF TGCGCCAGCCGGCCGGGGCTAGCGGTGGTCACCCAGTACTTC
once TRBJ2-7 TRBV6-5 TRBD1 CASSSWGAGGSYEQYF TGTGCCAGCAGTTCCTGGGGCGCAGGGGGCTCATACGAGCAGTACTTC
. TRBJ2-7 TRBV18 TRBD2 CASSRPGLAGVEQYF TGTGCCAGCTCACGCCCGGGACTAGCGGGAGTTGAGCAGTACTTC
once TRBJ2-3 TRBV28 . CASSLMDSSTDTQYF TGTGCCAGCAGTTTAATGGACTCTAGCACAGATACGCAGTATTTT
. TRBJ2-1 TRBV4-1 TRBD2 CASSPDSGRGYNEQFF TGCGCCAGCAGCCCCGACAGCGGGAGGGGGTACAATGAGCAGTTCTTC
. TRBJ1-2 TRBV9 . CASSVEVSGQRYTF TGTGCCAGCAGCGTAGAGGTATCTGGACAGCGGTACACCTTC
. TRBJ1-1 TRBV7-9 TRBD1 CASSPEGTGNTEAFF TGTGCCAGCAGCCCAGAGGGGACAGGGAACACTGAAGCTTTCTTT
. TRBJ2-1 TRBV28 TRBD2 CASSDQTSVYNEQFF TGTGCCAGCAGTGACCAGACTAGCGTTTACAATGAGCAGTTCTTC
. TRBJ2-7 TRBV29-1 TRBD1 CSVGTGGSQIGPPYEQYF TGCAGCGTCGGGACAGGGGGAAGCCAAATCGGACCCCCCTACGAGCAGTACTTC
. TRBJ2-7 TRBV9 . CASSVGEASSYEQYF TGTGCCAGCAGCGTAGGGGAGGCTAGCTCCTACGAGCAGTACTTC
. TRBJ2-5 TRBV5-1 TRBD1 CASSSQGVETQYF TGCGCCAGCAGCTCCCAGGGGGTGGAGACCCAGTACTTC
. TRBJ2-3 TRBV7-9 . CAIENTDTQYF TGTGCCATAGAGAACACAGATACGCAGTATTTT
. TRBJ1-1 TRBV21-1 . CASSKERTGGGGRTEAFF TGTGCCAGCAGCAAAGAAAGGACAGGGGGCGGGGGACGGACTGAAGCTTTCTTT
. TRBJ2-1 TRBV27 . CASSPSDNEQFF TGTGCCAGCAGTCCTAGCGACAATGAGCAGTTCTTC
. TRBJ1-2 TRBV28 . CASSPTGNYGYTF TGTGCCAGCAGCCCTACAGGAAACTATGGCTACACCTTC
. TRBJ2-2 TRBV28 . CASTSAVTGAGELFF TGTGCCAGCACCTCGGCGGTCACCGGGGCCGGGGAGCTGTTTTTT
. TRBJ1-1 TRBV5-1 TRBD1 CASSGTGLTEAFF TGCGCCAGCAGCGGGACAGGGCTCACTGAAGCTTTCTTT
once TRBJ1-1 TRBV12-5 TRBD1 CASLTGGTEAFF TGTGCTAGTTTGACAGGGGGCACTGAAGCTTTCTTT
. TRBJ2-1 TRBV10-1 . CASSEYPFGSRNEQFF TGCGCCAGCAGTGAGTATCCCTTCGGGAGTCGGAATGAGCAGTTCTTC
. TRBJ2-5 TRBV5-5 . CASSAPGGPLETQYF TGTGCCAGCAGTGCCCCCGGGGGGCCTTTGGAGACCCAGTACTTC
once TRBJ1-2 TRBV5-4 . CASSLEGGRVGYTF TGTGCCAGCAGCTTGGAAGGTGGTCGGGTCGGCTACACCTTC
. TRBJ2-7 TRBV30 TRBD2 CAWSFGSGGYEQYF TGTGCCTGGAGTTTCGGCAGCGGGGGCTACGAGCAGTACTTC
few TRBJ2-7 TRBV29-1 TRBD1 CSVGWTGEYEQYF TGCAGCGTTGGGTGGACAGGGGAGTACGAGCAGTACTTC
. TRBJ2-3 TRBV5-6 . CASRQTVRSSPDTQYF TGTGCCAGCAGGCAGACAGTGCGAAGCAGCCCAGATACGCAGTATTTT
few TRBJ1-2 TRBV7-9 TRBD1 CASSPGQDYGYTF TGTGCCAGCAGTCCCGGACAGGATTATGGCTACACCTTC
. TRBJ1-1 TRBV7-9 . CASSPAAVKGTEAFF TGTGCCAGCAGCCCGGCGGCAGTCAAAGGCACTGAAGCTTTCTTT
once TRBJ2-7 TRBV5-1 . CASSPLSGEQYF TGCGCCAGCAGCCCCCTGTCCGGCGAGCAGTACTTC
. TRBJ1-5 TRBV28 TRBD1 CASTSVGQGGNQPQHF TGTGCCAGCACCTCAGTGGGACAGGGAGGCAATCAGCCCCAGCATTTT
. TRBJ2-7 TRBV4-1 TRBD1 CASSPRTGPRSYEQYF TGCGCCAGCAGCCCGAGGACAGGTCCCCGCTCCTACGAGCAGTACTTC
once TRBJ2-1 TRBV4-2 . CASSQDGGSSYNEQFF TGTGCCAGCAGCCAAGATGGGGGGAGCTCCTACAATGAGCAGTTCTTC
few TRBJ1-2 TRBV6-5 . CASSFGQNYGYTF TGTGCCAGCAGTTTTGGACAGAACTATGGCTACACCTTC
. TRBJ1-1 TRBV28 TRBD1 CASSLKSVWDRRTEAFF TGTGCCAGCAGTTTAAAGTCGGTATGGGACAGGCGGACTGAAGCTTTCTTT
. TRBJ1-1 TRBV2 . CASSEAMQGRGSEAFF TGTGCCAGCAGTGAAGCGATGCAGGGGAGGGGGTCTGAAGCTTTCTTT
few TRBJ2-2 TRBV25-1 . CASKRSTGELFF TGTGCCAGCAAACGGTCCACCGGGGAGCTGTTTTTT
. TRBJ1-3 TRBV14 . CASTQWAGNTIYF TGTGCCAGCACACAGTGGGCTGGAAACACCATATATTTT
. TRBJ1-4 TRBV5-4 . CASSSNRETNEKLFF TGTGCCAGCAGCTCGAACAGGGAAACTAATGAAAAACTGTTTTTT
. TRBJ2-3 TRBV7-9 . CASSRPGGTDTQYF TGTGCCAGCAGCCGGCCCGGGGGCACAGATACGCAGTATTTT
. TRBJ1-1 TRBV28 . CASSPFTSDRGTEAFF TGTGCCAGCAGTCCATTTACCTCTGACAGAGGAACTGAAGCTTTCTTT
. TRBJ2-3 TRBV27 . CASTSYGDSPTDTQYF TGTGCCAGCACTTCCTACGGGGACTCCCCCACAGATACGCAGTATTTT
. TRBJ1-5 TRBV19 . CASSISGASNQPQHF TGTGCCAGTAGTATCTCTGGAGCTAGCAATCAGCCCCAGCATTTT
. TRBJ2-7 TRBV28 TRBD1 CASSFPTGGEYEQYF TGTGCCAGCAGTTTCCCGACAGGGGGCGAATACGAGCAGTACTTC
. TRBJ2-3 TRBV6-4 . CASSYSSSDTQYF TGTGCCAGCAGTTATTCTAGCTCAGATACGCAGTATTTT
. TRBJ2-7 TRBV28 TRBD2 CASSFPLTSTHEQYF TGTGCCAGCAGTTTCCCCTTGACTAGCACTCACGAGCAGTACTTC
. TRBJ2-3 TRBV11-1 TRBD2 CASSSGTSGRTDTQYF TGTGCCAGCAGCTCCGGGACTAGCGGGCGCACAGATACGCAGTATTTT
few TRBJ2-7 TRBV28 . CASSLRAYEQYF TGTGCCAGCAGTTTAAGAGCTTACGAGCAGTACTTC
. TRBJ2-7 TRBV14 TRBD1 CASSLYGTGGEQYF TGTGCCAGCAGCCTATACGGGACAGGGGGCGAGCAGTACTTC
. TRBJ2-1 TRBV27 TRBD1 CASSQTGNGARLDEQFF TGTGCCAGCAGTCAGACAGGGAACGGGGCCCGGCTCGATGAGCAGTTCTTC
. TRBJ1-2 TRBV7-9 . CASSLGGDLFLSYGYTF TGTGCCAGCAGCTTAGGGGGGGACCTTTTCTTATCCTATGGCTACACCTTC
once TRBJ2-1 TRBV29-1 TRBD2 CSVVGGRANEQFF TGCAGCGTTGTCGGAGGGAGGGCAAATGAGCAGTTCTTC
. TRBJ1-2 TRBV7-3 TRBD1 CASSPTGGIPYGYTF TGTGCCAGCAGTCCTACAGGGGGCATTCCCTATGGCTACACCTTC
. TRBJ1-5 TRBV10-3 . CAISESGMSNQPQHF TGTGCCATCAGTGAGTCCGGTATGAGCAATCAGCCCCAGCATTTT
few TRBJ1-2 TRBV30 . CAWSVRPGAYGYTF TGTGCCTGGAGTGTACGGCCAGGGGCCTATGGCTACACCTTC
. TRBJ2-5 TRBV27 . CASRARGHGTETQYF TGTGCCAGCAGGGCCAGGGGTCACGGAACGGAGACCCAGTACTTC
. TRBJ2-3 TRBV27 . CASSLIGGSRTDTQYF TGTGCCAGCAGTTTAATAGGCGGAAGCCGCACAGATACGCAGTATTTT
. TRBJ2-5 TRBV27 . CASSRIRPTGQETQYF TGTGCCAGCAGTCGAATCCGACCAACAGGTCAAGAGACCCAGTACTTC
. TRBJ2-5 TRBV2 TRBD2 CASSRDYRETQYF TGTGCCAGCAGTAGGGACTACAGGGAGACCCAGTACTTC
. TRBJ2-7 TRBV27 TRBD1 CASSRDRGSSEQYF TGTGCCAGCAGCCGGGACAGGGGGTCATCCGAGCAGTACTTC
once TRBJ2-3 TRBV27 . CASSLSAGTDTQYF TGTGCCAGCAGTTTATCGGCAGGCACAGATACGCAGTATTTT
. TRBJ2-2 TRBV9 . CASSAEGTGELFF TGTGCCAGCAGCGCGGAGGGCACCGGGGAGCTGTTTTTT